This note documents a single T cell receptor (beta chain) sequence. The antigen is unknown. This specimen comes from a study of OX40 agonist ivuxolimab in advanced cancers. Whole-study results and caveats: What antigens the expanded peripheral T cells recognized was never established. Among some nonresponders, normalized T-cell clonal expansion was also low.

The table came from immunoSEQ multiplex PCR; TCRdb's copy has only in-frame clones and leaves some out. Of some 80,000 clones detected, around 85% appear once; the ten largest clones hold around 2.5%. CDR3 length equals 13 residues. V lost 1 base to trimming and J lost 7 bases, with 10 bases between them. In germline, CDR1 is MNHNS, CDR2 SASEGT. This specimen was CD4+ or CD8+ T cells sorted from blood, taken in a trial of the OX40 agonist ivuxolimab. The TCR originated in an adult with an advanced solid tumor such as melanoma, head and neck, liver or kidney cancer. The chain links TRBV6-1 to TRBJ2-5; no clear D. The CDR3 here is CASSEGLSVTQYF. CDR3 sequence (DNA): TGTGCCAGCAGTGAAGGCCTCTCGGTGACCCAGTACTTC.